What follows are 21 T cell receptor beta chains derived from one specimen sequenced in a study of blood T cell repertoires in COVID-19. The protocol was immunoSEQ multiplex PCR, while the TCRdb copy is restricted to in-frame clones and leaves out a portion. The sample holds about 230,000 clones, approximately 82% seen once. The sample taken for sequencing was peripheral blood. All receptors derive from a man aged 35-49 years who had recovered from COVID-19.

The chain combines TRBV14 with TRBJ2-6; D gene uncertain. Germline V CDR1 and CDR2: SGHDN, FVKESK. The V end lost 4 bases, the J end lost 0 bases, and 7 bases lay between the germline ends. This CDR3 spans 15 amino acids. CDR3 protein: CASSPPYSGANVLTF. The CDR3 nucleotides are TGTGCCAGCAGCCCTCCCTACTCTGGGGCCAACGTCCTGACTTTC.

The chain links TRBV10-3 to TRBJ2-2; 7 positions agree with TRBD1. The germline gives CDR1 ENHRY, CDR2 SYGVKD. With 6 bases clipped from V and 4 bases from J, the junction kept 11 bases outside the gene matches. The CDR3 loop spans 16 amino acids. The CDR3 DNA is TGTGCCATCAGCGCCTATGGACAGGCGGGCACCGGGGAGCTGTTTTTT. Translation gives CAISAYGQAGTGELFF.

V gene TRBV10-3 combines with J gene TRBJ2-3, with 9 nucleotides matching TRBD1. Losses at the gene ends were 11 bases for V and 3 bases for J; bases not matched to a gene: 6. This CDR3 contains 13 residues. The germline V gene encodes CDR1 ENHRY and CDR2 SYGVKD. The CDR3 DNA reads TGTGCCCAGCGGGACAGGGCGACAGATACGCAGTATTTT. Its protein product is CAQRDRATDTQYF.

Here the CDR3 reads CASSLDLGHTEAFF. The CDR3 DNA is TGTGCCAGCAGCTTGGACCTGGGGCACACTGAAGCTTTCTTT. This chain uses TRBV5-4 with TRBJ1-1; D possibly corresponds to TRBD1 (5 bases). V was clipped by 0 bases and J by 3 bases, with 9 bases between them. The V gene's germline CDR1 is SGHNT and CDR2 YYREEE (reference sequence). The CDR3 runs 14 residues.

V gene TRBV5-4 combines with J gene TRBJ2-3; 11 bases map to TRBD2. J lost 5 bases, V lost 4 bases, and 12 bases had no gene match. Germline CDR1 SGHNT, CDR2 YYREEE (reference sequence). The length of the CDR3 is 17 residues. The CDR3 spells CASSQPLAGGRGDTQYF. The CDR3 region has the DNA TGTGCCAGCAGCCAACCTTTAGCGGGAGGGCGTGGAGATACGCAGTATTTT.

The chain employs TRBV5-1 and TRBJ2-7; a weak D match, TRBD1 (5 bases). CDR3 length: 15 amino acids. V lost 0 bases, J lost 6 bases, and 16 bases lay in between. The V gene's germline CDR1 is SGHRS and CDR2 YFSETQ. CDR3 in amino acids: CASSLARPGLGEQYF. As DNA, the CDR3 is TGCGCCAGCAGCTTGGCCCGGCCAGGGCTCGGCGAGCAGTACTTC. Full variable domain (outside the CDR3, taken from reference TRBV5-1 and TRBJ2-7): KAGVTQTPRYLIKTRGQQVTLSCSPISGHRSVSWYQQTPGQGLQFLFEYFSETQRNKGNFPGRFSGRQFSNSRSEMNVSTLELGDSALYLCASSLARPGLGEQYFGPGTRLTVT.

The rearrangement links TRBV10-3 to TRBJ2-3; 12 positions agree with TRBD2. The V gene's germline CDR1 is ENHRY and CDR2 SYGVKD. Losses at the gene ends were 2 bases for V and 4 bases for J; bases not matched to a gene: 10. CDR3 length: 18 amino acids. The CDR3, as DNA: TGTGCCATCAGTGAGGCGGCTAGCGGGGGGGGAGTGTCAGATACGCAGTATTTT. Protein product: CAISEAASGGGVSDTQYF.

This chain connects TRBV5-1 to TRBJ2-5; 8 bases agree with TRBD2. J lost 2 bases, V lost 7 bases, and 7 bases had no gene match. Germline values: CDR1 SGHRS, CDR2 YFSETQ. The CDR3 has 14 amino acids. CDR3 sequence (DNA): TGCGCCAGCTCGAGACTAGCGCAACAAGAGACCCAGTACTTC. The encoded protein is CASSRLAQQETQYF.

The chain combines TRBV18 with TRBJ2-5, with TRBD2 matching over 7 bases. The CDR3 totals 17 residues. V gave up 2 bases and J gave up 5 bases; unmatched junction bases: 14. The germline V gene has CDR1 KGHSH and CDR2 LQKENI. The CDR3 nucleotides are TGTGCCAGCTCACCAAACTCTCCTGCGGGAGTCGGGGAGACCCAGTACTTC. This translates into CASSPNSPAGVGETQYF.

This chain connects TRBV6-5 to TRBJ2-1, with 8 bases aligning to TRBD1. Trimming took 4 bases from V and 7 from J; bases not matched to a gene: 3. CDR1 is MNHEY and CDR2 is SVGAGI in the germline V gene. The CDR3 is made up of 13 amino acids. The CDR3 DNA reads TGTGCCAGCAGTTTGGACAGGGAAAATGAGCAGTTCTTC. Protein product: CASSLDRENEQFF.

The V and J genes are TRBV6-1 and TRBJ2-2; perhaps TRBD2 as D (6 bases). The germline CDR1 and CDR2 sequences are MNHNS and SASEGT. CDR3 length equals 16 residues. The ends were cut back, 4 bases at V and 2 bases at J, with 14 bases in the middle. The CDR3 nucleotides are TGTGCCAGCAGTGCGTGGGAGGAGCCAAACACCGGGGAGCTGTTTTTT. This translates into CASSAWEEPNTGELFF.

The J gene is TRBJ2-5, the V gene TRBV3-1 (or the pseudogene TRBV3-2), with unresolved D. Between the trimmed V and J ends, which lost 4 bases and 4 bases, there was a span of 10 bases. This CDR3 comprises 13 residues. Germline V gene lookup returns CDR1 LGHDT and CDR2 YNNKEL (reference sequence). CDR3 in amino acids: CASSLNGPETQYF. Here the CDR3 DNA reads TGTGCCAGCAGCCTCAATGGGCCAGAGACCCAGTACTTC.

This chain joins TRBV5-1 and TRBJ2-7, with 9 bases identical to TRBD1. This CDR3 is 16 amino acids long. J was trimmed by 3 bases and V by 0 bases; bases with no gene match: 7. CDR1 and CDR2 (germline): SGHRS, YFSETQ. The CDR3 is CASSLGGTGTLYEQYF. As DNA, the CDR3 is TGCGCCAGCAGCTTGGGGGGGACAGGGACACTCTACGAGCAGTACTTC. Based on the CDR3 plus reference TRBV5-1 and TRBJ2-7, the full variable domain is KAGVTQTPRYLIKTRGQQVTLSCSPISGHRSVSWYQQTPGQGLQFLFEYFSETQRNKGNFPGRFSGRQFSNSRSEMNVSTLELGDSALYLCASSLGGTGTLYEQYFGPGTRLTVT.

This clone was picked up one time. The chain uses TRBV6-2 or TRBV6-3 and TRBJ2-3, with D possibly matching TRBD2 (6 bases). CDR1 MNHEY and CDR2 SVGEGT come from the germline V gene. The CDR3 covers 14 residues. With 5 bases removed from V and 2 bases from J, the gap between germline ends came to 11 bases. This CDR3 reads CASSGTSSTDTQYF. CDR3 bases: TGTGCCAGCAGTGGGACTTCCTCCACAGATACGCAGTATTTT.

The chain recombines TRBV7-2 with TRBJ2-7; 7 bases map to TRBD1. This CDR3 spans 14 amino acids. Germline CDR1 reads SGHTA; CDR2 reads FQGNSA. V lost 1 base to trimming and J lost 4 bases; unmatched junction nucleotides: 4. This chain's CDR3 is CASSLVGTEYEQYF. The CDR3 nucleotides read TGTGCCAGCAGCTTAGTCGGGACAGAGTACGAGCAGTACTTC.

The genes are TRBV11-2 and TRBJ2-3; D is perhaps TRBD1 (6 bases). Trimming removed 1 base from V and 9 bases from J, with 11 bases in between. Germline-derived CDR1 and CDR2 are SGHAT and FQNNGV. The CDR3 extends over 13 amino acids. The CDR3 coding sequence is TGTGCCAGCAGCTTAGGTGGGCAGGGGACGCAGTATTTT. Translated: CASSLGGQGTQYF.

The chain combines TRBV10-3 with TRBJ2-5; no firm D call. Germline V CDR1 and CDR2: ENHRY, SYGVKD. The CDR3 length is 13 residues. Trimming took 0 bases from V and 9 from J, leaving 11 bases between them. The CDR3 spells CAISESTLMAQYF. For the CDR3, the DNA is TGTGCCATCAGTGAGTCGACTTTAATGGCCCAGTACTTC.

The CDR3 is CASSPAGKETQYF. CDR3 in DNA: TGTGCCAGCTCACCCGCAGGGAAGGAGACCCAGTACTTC. The chain combines TRBV18 with TRBJ2-5, with D perhaps TRBD1 (5 bases). Looked up from germline, CDR1 is KGHSH and CDR2 is LQKENI. This CDR3 is built from 13 residues. The V end lost 3 bases, the J end lost 5 bases, and 10 bases lay between the germline ends. The full variable domain, in which reference TRBV18 and TRBJ2-5 provide the parts outside the CDR3, is NAGVMQNPRHLVRRRGQEARLRCSPMKGHSHVYWYRQLPEEGLKFMVYLQKENIIDESGMPKERFSAEFPKEGPSILRIQQVVRGDSAAYFCASSPAGKETQYFGPGTRLLVL.

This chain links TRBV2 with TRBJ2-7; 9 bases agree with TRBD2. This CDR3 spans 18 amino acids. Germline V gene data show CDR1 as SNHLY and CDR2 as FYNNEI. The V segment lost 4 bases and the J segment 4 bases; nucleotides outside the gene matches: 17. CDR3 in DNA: TGTGCCAGCAGTGTAACATCACTATCGGGGACTAGCACATACGAGCAGTACTTC. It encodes CASSVTSLSGTSTYEQYF.

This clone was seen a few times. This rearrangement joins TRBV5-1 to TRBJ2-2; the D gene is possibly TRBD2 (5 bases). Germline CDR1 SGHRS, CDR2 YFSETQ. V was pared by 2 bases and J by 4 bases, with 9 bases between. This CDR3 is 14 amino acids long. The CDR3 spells CASSLERATGELFF. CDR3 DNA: TGCGCCAGCAGCTTAGAGAGGGCCACCGGGGAGCTGTTTTTT.

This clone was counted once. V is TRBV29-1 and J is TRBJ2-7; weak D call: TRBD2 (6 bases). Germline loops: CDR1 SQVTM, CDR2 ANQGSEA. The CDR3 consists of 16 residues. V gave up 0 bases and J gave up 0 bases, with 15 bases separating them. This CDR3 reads CSVEDGEAASSYEQYF. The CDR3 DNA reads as TGCAGCGTTGAAGATGGGGAGGCGGCAAGCTCCTACGAGCAGTACTTC.